This is a list of T cell receptor beta chains from one sample in a study of cytomegalovirus exposure and HLA in healthy donors. Libraries were prepared by immunoSEQ multiplex PCR; TCRdb keeps only in-frame clonotypes and omits some of them. The sample shows about 160,000 clones, about three fifths of them seen only once. Sequenced: PBMCs. The receptors originated from a woman aged 55-75 years in good health and CMV-seropositive. The CDR3 runs from the conserved cysteine through the conserved F or W. Fields, in order: J gene, V gene, CDR3 protein.

TRBJ1-5 TRBV2 CASSELGGGGQPQHF
TRBJ2-1 TRBV9 CASSVVVGLAGMNEQFF
TRBJ2-1 TRBV4-1 CASSQVGRERNEQFF
TRBJ2-7 TRBV30 CAWSVRSRLEQYF
TRBJ2-7 TRBV29-1 CSVGQGISYEQYF
TRBJ2-7 TRBV7-2 CASSLARGGTNEQYF
TRBJ1-3 TRBV25-1 CASSGLGNTIYF
TRBJ1-1 TRBV9 CASSFTGSTEAFF
TRBJ2-6 TRBV28 CASTSRGLGANVLTF
TRBJ2-1 TRBV28 CASSLRADNEQFF
TRBJ1-2 TRBV9 CASSAGTSAAADGYTF
TRBJ1-1 TRBV6-6 CASIDTGVGGEAFF
TRBJ2-1 TRBV11-1 CASRPGTSGVRNEQFF
TRBJ2-2 TRBV5-6 CASSLVRATGELFF
TRBJ2-3 TRBV7-8 CASSQRGTQYF
TRBJ1-2 TRBV11-2 CASRGNGLGIHNGYTF
TRBJ1-6 TRBV5-1 CASSRGQENSPLHF
TRBJ1-2 TRBV6-5 CASSRTNCGYTF
TRBJ1-2 TRBV11-1 CASSPGQGAYGYTF
TRBJ2-1 TRBV28 CASSSLGASSYNEQFF
TRBJ1-1 TRBV7-6 CASSSRTGKNTEAFF
TRBJ2-3 TRBV28 CASSFGGLPLTDTQYF
TRBJ2-3 TRBV9 CASSVGTSGVVADTQYF
TRBJ2-3 TRBV28 CASSLWGSSPDTQYF
TRBJ2-3 TRBV1 CTSSRCGLPTDTQYF
TRBJ2-3 TRBV9 CASSVASGRLTDTQYF
TRBJ2-3 TRBV4-3 CASSQAPTSGRGDTQYF
TRBJ2-7 TRBV6-1 CASSEGTGGYEQYF
TRBJ1-1 TRBV6-6 CASRPRTGNSAFF
TRBJ2-1 TRBV2 CASGRTLGGRDEQFF
TRBJ2-7 TRBV7-2 CATNRAGGVLYEQYF
TRBJ2-7 TRBV7-2 CASSSTGGYEQYF
TRBJ2-1 TRBV7-2 CASSLLHGGSYNEQFF
TRBJ2-7 TRBV6-1 CASSEARLAGGYEQYF
TRBJ2-1 TRBV7-3 CASSLAGGEQFF
TRBJ2-1 TRBV5-4 CASSPGGGNNEQFF
TRBJ2-1 TRBV10-3 CAISERRTSGNSYNEQFF
TRBJ2-3 TRBV7-3 CASSLWGREDSDTQYF
TRBJ2-4 TRBV6-9 CASREQVAKNIQYF
TRBJ2-5 TRBV18 CASSPPTGTSALQETQYF
TRBJ1-4 TRBV28 CASSLRGEKLFF
TRBJ2-5 TRBV11-3 CASSLRTSGIEETQYF
TRBJ1-4 TRBV5-1 CASSLDSTNEKLFF
TRBJ2-1 TRBV11-1 CASSHTSRGEVNEQFF
TRBJ2-1 TRBV6-5 CASSYRAGGYNEQFF
TRBJ1-2 TRBV15 CATSGTSLGSGYTF
TRBJ1-5 TRBV30 CAWSVRGSGDPQHF
TRBJ2-1 TRBV18 CASSPGLDYNEQFF
TRBJ2-4 TRBV27 CASSFVDRAPKDIQYF
TRBJ2-7 TRBV7-9 CASSLGGLTYEQYF
TRBJ1-1 TRBV6-1 CALTRMNTEAFF